The entry below gives a single TCR beta chain sequence along with its context. The sample belongs to a study of blood T cell repertoires in COVID-19. Study in general: Material from acute and convalescent COVID-19 was sourced from the United States, Italy and Spain.

Methods used by the authors: Researchers report that nucleated cell counts were estimated from reference gene primer amplification. Measured with immunoSEQ multiplex PCR; TCRdb has only the in-frame clones, and not every one. That table furnishes V, J and clone size, whereas the DNA furnished D and trimming. The data hold roughly 140,000 clones, with roughly 87% observed a single time. The CDR3 is made up of 14 amino acids. The germline V gene encodes CDR1 SGHTA and CDR2 FQGNSA. Losses at the gene ends were 1 base for V and 5 bases for J; bases not matched to a gene: 4. The sequence was collected from a man aged 65 to 79 with acute or convalescent COVID-19. Sequenced input: peripheral blood. V gene TRBV7-2 combines with J gene TRBJ2-5, with 7 nucleotides matching TRBD2. This chain's CDR3 is CASSLVGGGETQYF. Written as DNA, the CDR3 is TGTGCCAGCAGCTTAGTTGGGGGAGGGGAGACCCAGTACTTC. Using reference TRBV7-2 and TRBJ2-5 for the parts outside the CDR3, the full variable domain is GAGVSQSPSNKVTEKGKDVELRCDPISGHTALYWYRQSLGQGLEFLIYFQGNSAPDKSGLPSDRFSAERTGGSVSTLTIQRTQQEDSAVYLCASSLVGGGETQYFGPGTRLLVL.